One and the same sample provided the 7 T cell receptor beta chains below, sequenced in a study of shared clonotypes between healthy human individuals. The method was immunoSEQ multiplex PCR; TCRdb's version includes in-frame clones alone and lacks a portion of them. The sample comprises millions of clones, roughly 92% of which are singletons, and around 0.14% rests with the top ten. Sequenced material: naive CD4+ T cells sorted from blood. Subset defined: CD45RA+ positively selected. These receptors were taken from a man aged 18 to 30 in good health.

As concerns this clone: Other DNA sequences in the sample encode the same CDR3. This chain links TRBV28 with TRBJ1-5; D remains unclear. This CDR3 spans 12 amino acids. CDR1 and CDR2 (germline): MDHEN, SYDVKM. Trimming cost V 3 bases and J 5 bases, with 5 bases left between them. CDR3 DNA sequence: TGTGCCAGCAGTTTCCCCGATCAGCCCCAGCATTTT. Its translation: CASSFPDQPQHF.

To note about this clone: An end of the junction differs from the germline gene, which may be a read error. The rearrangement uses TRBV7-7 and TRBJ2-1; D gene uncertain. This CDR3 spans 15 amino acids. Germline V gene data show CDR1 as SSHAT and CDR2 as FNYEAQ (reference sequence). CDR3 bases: TGTGCTAGCAGCTTAAATCCTTCCGTTCCGAATGAGCAGTTCTTC. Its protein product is CASSLNPSVPNEQFF.

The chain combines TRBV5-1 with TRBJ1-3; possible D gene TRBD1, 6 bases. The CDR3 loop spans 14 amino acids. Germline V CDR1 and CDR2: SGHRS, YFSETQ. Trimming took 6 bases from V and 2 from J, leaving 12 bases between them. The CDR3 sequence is CASTQEGAGNTIYF. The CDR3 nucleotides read TGCGCCAGCACCCAGGAGGGGGCTGGAAACACCATATATTTT.

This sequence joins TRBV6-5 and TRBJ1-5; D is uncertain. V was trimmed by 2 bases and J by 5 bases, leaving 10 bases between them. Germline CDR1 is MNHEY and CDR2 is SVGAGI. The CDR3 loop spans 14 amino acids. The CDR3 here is CASSYTRGDQPQHF. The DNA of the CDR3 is TGTGCCAGCAGTTACACTCGGGGAGATCAGCCCCAGCATTTT.

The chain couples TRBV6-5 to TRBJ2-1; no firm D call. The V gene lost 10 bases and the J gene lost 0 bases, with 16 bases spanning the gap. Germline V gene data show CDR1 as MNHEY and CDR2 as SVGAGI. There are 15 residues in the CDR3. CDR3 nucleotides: TGTGCCACCCCCCCCCAGCGAAGCTCCTACAATGAGCAGTTCTTC. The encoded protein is CATPPQRSSYNEQFF.

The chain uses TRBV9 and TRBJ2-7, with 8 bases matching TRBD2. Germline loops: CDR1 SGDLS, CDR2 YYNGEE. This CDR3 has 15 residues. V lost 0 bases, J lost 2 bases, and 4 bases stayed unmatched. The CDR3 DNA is TGTGCCAGCAGCGTAGAGATAGCGGGGCCCTACGAGCAGTACTTC. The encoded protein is CASSVEIAGPYEQYF.

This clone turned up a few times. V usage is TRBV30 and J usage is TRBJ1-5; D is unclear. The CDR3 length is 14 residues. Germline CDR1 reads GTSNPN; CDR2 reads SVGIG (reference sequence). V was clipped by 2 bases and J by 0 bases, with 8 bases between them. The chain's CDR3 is CAWSTADSNQPQHF. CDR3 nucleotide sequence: TGTGCCTGGAGTACGGCAGATAGCAATCAGCCCCAGCATTTT.